A single T cell receptor beta chain is shown here with its context. The CDR3 loop spans 14 amino acids. The germline V and J ends were trimmed by 4 bases and 1 base, with 10 bases remaining between them. Germline CDR1 is MNHEY and CDR2 is SVGEGT. This record comes from a study of Ad26.COV2.S vaccination and SARS-CoV-2 variants. The repertoire was sequenced with immunoSEQ multiplex PCR; TCRdb's copy has only in-frame clones and lacks some. The sample records 350,000 to 400,000 clones, about nine tenths being singletons. Treatment of the sample: roughly 20 received Ad26.COV2.S at low or high dose, single or two shots; several received placebo; per-sample allocation not given. The samples were gathered on day 63 after the first injection of vaccine or placebo.

This clonotype was sampled from a person between 18 and 65 years old who received the Ad26.COV2.S COVID-19 vaccine or a placebo. The specimen comprised peripheral blood, sampled in a trial of Ad26.COV2.S vaccine versus placebo. The V and J genes are TRBV6-2 or TRBV6-3 and TRBJ1-1; D unresolved. Written as DNA, the CDR3 is TGTGCCAGCAGTTCCCCCAGTAGGAACACTGAAGCTTTCTTT. It codes for CASSSPSRNTEAFF.